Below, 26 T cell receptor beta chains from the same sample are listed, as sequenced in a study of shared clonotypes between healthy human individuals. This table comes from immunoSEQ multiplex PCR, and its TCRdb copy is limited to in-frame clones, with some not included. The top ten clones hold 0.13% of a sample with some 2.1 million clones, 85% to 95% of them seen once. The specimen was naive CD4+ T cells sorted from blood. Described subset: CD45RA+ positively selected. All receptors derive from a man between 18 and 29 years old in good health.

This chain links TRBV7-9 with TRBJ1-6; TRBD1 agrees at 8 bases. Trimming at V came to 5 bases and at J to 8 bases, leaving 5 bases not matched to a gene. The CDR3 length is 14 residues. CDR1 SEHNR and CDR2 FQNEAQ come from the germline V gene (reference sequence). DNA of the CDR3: TGTGCCAGCAGCCGATCAGGGGGCGATTCACCCCTCCACTTT. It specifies CASSRSGGDSPLHF.

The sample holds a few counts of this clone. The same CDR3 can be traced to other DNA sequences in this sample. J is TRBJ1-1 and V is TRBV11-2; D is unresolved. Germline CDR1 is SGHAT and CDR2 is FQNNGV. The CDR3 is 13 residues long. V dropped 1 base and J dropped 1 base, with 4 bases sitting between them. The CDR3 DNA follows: TGTGCCAGCAGCTTAGTAGAGAACACTGAAGCTTTCTTT. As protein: CASSLVENTEAFF. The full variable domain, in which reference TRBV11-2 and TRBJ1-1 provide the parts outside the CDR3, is EAGVAQSPRYKIIEKRQSVAFWCNPISGHATLYWYQQILGQGPKLLIQFQNNGVVDDSQLPKDRFSAERLKGVDSTLKIQPAKLEDSAVYLCASSLVENTEAFFGQGTRLTVV.

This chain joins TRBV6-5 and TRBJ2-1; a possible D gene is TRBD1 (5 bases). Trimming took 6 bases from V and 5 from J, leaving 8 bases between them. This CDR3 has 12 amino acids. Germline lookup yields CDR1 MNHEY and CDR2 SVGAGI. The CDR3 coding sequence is TGTGCCAGCAGCAGACAGAACAATGAGCAGTTCTTC. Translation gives CASSRQNNEQFF.

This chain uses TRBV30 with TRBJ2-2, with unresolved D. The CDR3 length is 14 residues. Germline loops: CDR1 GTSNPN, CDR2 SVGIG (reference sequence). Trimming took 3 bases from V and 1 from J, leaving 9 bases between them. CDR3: CAWRGNKNTGELFF. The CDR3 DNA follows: TGTGCCTGGAGAGGAAACAAGAACACCGGGGAGCTGTTTTTT. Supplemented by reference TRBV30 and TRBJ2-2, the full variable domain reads SQTIHQWPATLVQPVGSPLSLECTVEGTSNPNLYWYRQAAGRGLQLLFYSVGIGQISSEVPQNLSASRPQDRQFILSSKKLLLSDSGFYLCAWRGNKNTGELFFGEGSRLTVL.

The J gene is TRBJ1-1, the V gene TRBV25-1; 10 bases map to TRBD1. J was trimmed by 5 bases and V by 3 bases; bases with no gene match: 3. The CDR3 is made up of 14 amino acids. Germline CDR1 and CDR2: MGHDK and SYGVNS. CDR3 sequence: CASSEDRGNTEAFF. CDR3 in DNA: TGTGCCAGCAGTGAGGACAGGGGGAATACTGAAGCTTTCTTT.

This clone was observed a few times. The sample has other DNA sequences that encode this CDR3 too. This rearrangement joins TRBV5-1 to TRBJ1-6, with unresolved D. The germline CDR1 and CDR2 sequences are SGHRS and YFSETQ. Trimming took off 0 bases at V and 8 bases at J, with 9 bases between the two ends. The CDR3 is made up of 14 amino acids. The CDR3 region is CASSLGSLDSPLHF. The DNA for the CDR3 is TGCGCCAGCAGCTTGGGATCACTTGATTCACCCCTCCACTTT. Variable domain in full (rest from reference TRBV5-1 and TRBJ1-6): KAGVTQTPRYLIKTRGQQVTLSCSPISGHRSVSWYQQTPGQGLQFLFEYFSETQRNKGNFPGRFSGRQFSNSRSEMNVSTLELGDSALYLCASSLGSLDSPLHFGNGTRLTVT.

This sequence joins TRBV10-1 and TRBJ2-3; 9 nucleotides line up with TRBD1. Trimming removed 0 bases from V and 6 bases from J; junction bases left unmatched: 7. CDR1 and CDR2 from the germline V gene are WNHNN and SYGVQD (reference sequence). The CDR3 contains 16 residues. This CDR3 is CASSESSGQGSDTQYF. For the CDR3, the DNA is TGCGCCAGCAGTGAGTCGTCGGGACAGGGTTCGGATACGCAGTATTTT.

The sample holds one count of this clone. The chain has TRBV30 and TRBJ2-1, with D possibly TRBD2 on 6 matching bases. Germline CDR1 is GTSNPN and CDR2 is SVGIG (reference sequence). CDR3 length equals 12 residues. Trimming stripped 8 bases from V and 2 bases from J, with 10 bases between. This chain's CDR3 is CARAGTYNEQFF. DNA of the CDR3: TGTGCCCGGGCGGGGACCTACAATGAGCAGTTCTTC. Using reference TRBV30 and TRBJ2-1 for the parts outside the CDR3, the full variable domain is SQTIHQWPATLVQPVGSPLSLECTVEGTSNPNLYWYRQAAGRGLQLLFYSVGIGQISSEVPQNLSASRPQDRQFILSSKKLLLSDSGFYLCARAGTYNEQFFGPGTRLTVL.

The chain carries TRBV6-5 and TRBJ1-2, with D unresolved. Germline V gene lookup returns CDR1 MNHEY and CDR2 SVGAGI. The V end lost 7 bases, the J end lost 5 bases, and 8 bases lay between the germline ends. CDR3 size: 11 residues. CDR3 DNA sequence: TGTGCCAGCACGAATGGGTATGGCTACACCTTC. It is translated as CASTNGYGYTF.

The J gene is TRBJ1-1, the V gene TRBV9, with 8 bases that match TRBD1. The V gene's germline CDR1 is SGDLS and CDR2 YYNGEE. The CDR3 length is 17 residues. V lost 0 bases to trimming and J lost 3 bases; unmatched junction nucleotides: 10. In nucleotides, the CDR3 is TGTGCCAGCAGCGTAGTGGTTCGGACAGGGCCGGACACTGAAGCTTTCTTT. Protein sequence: CASSVVVRTGPDTEAFF.

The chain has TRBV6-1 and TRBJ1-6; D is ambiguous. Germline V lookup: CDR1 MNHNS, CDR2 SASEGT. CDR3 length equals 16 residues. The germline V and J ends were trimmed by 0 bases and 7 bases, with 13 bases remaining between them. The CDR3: CASSEARQAPNSPLHF. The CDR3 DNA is TGTGCCAGCAGTGAAGCGCGGCAGGCACCGAATTCACCCCTCCACTTT.

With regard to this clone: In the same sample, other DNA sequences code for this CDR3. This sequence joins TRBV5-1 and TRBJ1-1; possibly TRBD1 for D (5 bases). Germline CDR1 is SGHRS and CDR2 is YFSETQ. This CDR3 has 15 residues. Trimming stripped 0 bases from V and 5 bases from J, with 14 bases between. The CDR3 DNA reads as TGCGCCAGCAGCTTGGGGCAGGGAGGAGGGACTGAAGCTTTCTTT. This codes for CASSLGQGGGTEAFF. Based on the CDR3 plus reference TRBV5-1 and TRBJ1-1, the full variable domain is KAGVTQTPRYLIKTRGQQVTLSCSPISGHRSVSWYQQTPGQGLQFLFEYFSETQRNKGNFPGRFSGRQFSNSRSEMNVSTLELGDSALYLCASSLGQGGGTEAFFGQGTRLTVV.

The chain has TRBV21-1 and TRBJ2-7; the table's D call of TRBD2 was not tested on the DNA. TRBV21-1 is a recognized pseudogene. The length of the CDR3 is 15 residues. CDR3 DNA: TGTGCCAGCAGCAAAGTGGTAGCTAGCTCCTACGAGCAGTACTTC. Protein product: CASSKVVASSYEQYF.

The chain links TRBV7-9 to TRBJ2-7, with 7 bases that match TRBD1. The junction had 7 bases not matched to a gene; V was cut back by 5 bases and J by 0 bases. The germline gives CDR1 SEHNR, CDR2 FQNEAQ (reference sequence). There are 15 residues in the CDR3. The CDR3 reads CASSPGQLVSYEQYF. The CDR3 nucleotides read TGTGCCAGCAGCCCGGGACAGCTGGTCTCCTACGAGCAGTACTTC.

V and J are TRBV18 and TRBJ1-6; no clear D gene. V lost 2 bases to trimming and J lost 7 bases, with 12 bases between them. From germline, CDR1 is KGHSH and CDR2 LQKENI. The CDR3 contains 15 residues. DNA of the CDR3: TGTGCCAGCTCACCAGGAGGAGGAGGAAATTCACCCCTCCACTTT. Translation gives CASSPGGGGNSPLHF. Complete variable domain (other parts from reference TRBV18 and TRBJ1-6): NAGVMQNPRHLVRRRGQEARLRCSPMKGHSHVYWYRQLPEEGLKFMVYLQKENIIDESGMPKERFSAEFPKEGPSILRIQQVVRGDSAAYFCASSPGGGGNSPLHFGNGTRLTVT.

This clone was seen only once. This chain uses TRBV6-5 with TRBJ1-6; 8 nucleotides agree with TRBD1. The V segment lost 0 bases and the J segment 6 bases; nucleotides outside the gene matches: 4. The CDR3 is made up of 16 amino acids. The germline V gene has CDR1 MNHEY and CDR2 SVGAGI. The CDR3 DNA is TGTGCCAGCAGTTACTCGCAGGGGGCAATTAATTCACCCCTCCACTTT. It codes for CASSYSQGAINSPLHF.

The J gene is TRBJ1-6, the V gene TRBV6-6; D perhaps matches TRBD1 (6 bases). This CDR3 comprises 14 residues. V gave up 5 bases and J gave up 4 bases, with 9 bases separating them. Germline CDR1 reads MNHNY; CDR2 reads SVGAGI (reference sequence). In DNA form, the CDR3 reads TGTGCCAGCAGTACGACAGGATATAATTCACCCCTCCACTTT. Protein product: CASSTTGYNSPLHF.

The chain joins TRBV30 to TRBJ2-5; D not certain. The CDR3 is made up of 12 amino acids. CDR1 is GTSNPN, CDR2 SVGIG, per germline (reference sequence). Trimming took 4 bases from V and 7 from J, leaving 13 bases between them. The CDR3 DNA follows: TGTGCCTGGAACTCGGTCTGGGGGACCCAGTACTTC. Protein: CAWNSVWGTQYF. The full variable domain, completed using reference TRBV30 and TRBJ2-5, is SQTIHQWPATLVQPVGSPLSLECTVEGTSNPNLYWYRQAAGRGLQLLFYSVGIGQISSEVPQNLSASRPQDRQFILSSKKLLLSDSGFYLCAWNSVWGTQYFGPGTRLLVL.

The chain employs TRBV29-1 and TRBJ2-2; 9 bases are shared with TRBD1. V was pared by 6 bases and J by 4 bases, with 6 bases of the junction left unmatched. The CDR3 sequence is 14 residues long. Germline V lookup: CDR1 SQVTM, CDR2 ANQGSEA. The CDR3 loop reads CSVRTGGATGELFF. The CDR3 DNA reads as TGCAGCGTGCGAACAGGGGGCGCCACCGGGGAGCTGTTTTTT.

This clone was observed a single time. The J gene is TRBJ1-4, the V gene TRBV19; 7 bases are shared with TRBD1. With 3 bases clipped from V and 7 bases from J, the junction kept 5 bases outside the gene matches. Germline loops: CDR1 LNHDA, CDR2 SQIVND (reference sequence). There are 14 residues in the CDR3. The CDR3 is CASSIEGAGEKLFF. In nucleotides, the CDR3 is TGTGCCAGTAGTATCGAGGGGGCAGGTGAAAAACTGTTTTTT.

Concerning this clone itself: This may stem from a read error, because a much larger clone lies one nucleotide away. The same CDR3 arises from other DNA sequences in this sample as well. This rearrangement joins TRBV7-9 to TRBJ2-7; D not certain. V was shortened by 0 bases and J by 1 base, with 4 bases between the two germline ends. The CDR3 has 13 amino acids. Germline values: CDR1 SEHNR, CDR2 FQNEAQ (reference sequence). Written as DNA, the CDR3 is TGTGCCAGCAGCTTAGCAGGTTCCTACGAGCAGTACTTC. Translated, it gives CASSLAGSYEQYF.

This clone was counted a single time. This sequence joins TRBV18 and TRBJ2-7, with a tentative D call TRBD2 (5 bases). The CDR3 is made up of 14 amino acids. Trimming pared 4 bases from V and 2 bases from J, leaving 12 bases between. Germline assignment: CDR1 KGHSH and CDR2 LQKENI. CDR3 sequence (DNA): TGTGCCAGCTCACAGGGAGATTGGACCTACGAGCAGTACTTC. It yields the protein CASSQGDWTYEQYF.

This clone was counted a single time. This CDR3 is CASIHRNEQFF. In DNA form, the CDR3 reads TGTGCCAGCATCCACCGCAATGAGCAGTTCTTC. This chain links TRBV6-6 with TRBJ2-1, with no clear D. The germline CDR1 and CDR2 sequences are MNHNY and SVGAGI (reference sequence). Deletions cut 7 bases from V and 6 bases from J, with 7 bases between. The CDR3 covers 11 residues.

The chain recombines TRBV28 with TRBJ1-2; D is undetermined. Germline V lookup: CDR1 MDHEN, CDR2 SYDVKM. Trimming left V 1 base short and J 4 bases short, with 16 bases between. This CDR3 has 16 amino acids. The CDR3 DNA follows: TGTGCCAGCAGTTTATCGTTGGCAGTATCGTCCTATGGCTACACCTTC. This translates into CASSLSLAVSSYGYTF.

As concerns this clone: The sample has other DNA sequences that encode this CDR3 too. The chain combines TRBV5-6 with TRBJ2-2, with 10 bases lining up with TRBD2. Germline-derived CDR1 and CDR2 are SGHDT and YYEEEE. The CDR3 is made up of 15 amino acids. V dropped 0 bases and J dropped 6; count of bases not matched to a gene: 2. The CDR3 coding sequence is TGTGCCAGCAGCTTGGCGCTAGCGGGGGCCGGGGAGCTGTTTTTT. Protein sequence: CASSLALAGAGELFF.

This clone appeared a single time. CDR3 DNA: TGTGCCAGCAGTTACTTGTCGGAGGGACGTGGTGGCTACACCTTC. It yields the protein CASSYLSEGRGGYTF. This chain connects TRBV6-5 to TRBJ1-2; D possibly corresponds to TRBD1 (5 bases). Germline V lookup: CDR1 MNHEY, CDR2 SVGAGI. V was shortened by 1 base and J by 7 bases, with 16 bases between the two germline ends. The CDR3 runs to 15 residues.